This T cell receptor (beta chain) was documented in a study of blood T cell repertoires in COVID-19. Looking at the study overall: Whether acute or convalescent, the COVID-19 samples came from the United States, Italy and Spain.

Clinical history reported by participants formed the basis on which cohorts were assigned. The repertoire was sequenced with immunoSEQ multiplex PCR; TCRdb's copy has only in-frame clones and lacks some. The sample lists some 300,000 clones; roughly 89% were seen once. Germline loops: CDR1 SGHRS, CDR2 YFSETQ. The V and J ends lost 1 base and 3 bases respectively, with 13 bases between them. The CDR3 loop spans 15 amino acids. This TCR came from a woman aged 25 to 39 who had recovered from COVID-19. The gene calls are TRBV5-1 and TRBJ1-2; no firm D call. The sample consisted of PBMCs or T cells enriched from blood (not recorded which). CDR3 in DNA: TGCGCCAGCAGCTTGCCCGGAGCCCTGGACTATGGCTACACCTTC. Encoded protein: CASSLPGALDYGYTF.